This entry is about one T cell receptor (beta chain). Its antigen is undetermined. The table came from immunoSEQ multiplex PCR; TCRdb's copy has only in-frame clones and leaves some out. This sample contains over 130,000 clones. This entry comes from a study of T cell responses to AZD1222 COVID-19 vaccine. Study results and caveats: Distributed over spike, vaccine-associated CD4 TCRs predominated at 160-218 and 743-854.

The CDR3 covers 18 residues. Germline-derived CDR1 and CDR2 are SGDLS and YYNGEE. V trimming: 4 bases; J trimming: 2 bases; junction bases outside the gene matches: 13. This chain joins TRBV9 and TRBJ2-3; 10 nucleotides match TRBD2. The sequence was collected from an adult in good health. Source material: peripheral blood. The chain's CDR3 is CASSPHGLAGEYTDTQYF. In DNA, the CDR3 is TGTGCCAGCAGCCCTCACGGGCTAGCGGGGGAATACACAGATACGCAGTATTTT.